This T cell receptor (beta chain) was sequenced during a study of T cells expressing NK-cell markers. 5'RACE template switching with UMIs generated TCR beta cDNA. Reanalyzing the 5' RACE reads, TCRdb keeps one entry per CDR3 protein, without DNA. The sample has 500,000 to 700,000 distinct CDR3 sequences. Germline lookup yields CDR1 SEHNR and CDR2 FQNEAQ (reference sequence). This CDR3 contains 15 residues. The rearrangement joins TRBV7-9 to TRBJ2-7; TCRdb proposes TRBD2, but this gene call is untestable without DNA. The clonotype comes from a man aged 18 to 35 in good health. Sequenced input: blood T cells: a sorted CD56 or NKG2C T cell subset, CD4+ or CD8+ T cells, or bulk PBMC T cells (not recorded which). The CDR3 sequence: CASSPRGPGLYEQYF.